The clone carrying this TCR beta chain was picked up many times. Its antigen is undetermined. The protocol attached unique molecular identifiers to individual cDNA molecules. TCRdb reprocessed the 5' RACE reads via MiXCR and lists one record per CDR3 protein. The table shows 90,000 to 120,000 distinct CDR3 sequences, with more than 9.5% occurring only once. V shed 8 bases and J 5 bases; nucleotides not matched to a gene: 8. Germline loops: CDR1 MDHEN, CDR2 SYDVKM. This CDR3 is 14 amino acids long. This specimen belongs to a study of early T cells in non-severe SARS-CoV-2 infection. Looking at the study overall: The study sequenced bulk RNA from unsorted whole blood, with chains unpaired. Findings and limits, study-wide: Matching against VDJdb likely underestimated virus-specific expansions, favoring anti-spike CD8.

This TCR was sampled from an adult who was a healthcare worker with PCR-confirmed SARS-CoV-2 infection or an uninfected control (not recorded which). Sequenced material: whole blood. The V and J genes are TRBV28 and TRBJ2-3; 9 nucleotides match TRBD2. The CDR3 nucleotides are TGTGCCAGCCAGAGCGGGAGGACCGGAGATACGCAGTATTTT. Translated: CASQSGRTGDTQYF.